The sequence of this T cell receptor beta chain was determined in a study of blood T cell repertoires in COVID-19. Original methodology: For nucleated cells, counts were estimated from reference gene primer amplification. Clones were read by immunoSEQ multiplex PCR, and TCRdb kept only the in-frame ones, dropping some. That table gives V, J and clone size, and the DNA gave D and trimming. The sample carries approximately 300,000 clones, 70% to 90% recorded once. Adults between about 18 and 89 years of age took part from fewer than 30 US areas. Categorization into cohorts depended on clinical history that participants reported. Donors in Cohort 3 who had recovered were those with two negative PCRs, healthcare professional clearance, or resolution of their symptoms. From germline, CDR1 is MNHEY and CDR2 SMNVEV (reference sequence). The CDR3 extends over 13 amino acids. Trimming cost V 4 bases and J 6 bases, with 10 bases left between them.

V and J are TRBV27 and TRBJ1-5, with D unclear. This sequence originates from a woman aged 18-29 years who had recovered from COVID-19. Sequencing was done on a sample of PBMCs or T cells enriched from blood (not recorded which). The CDR3 DNA is TGTGCCAGCAGTTGGAGGTCTGGTCAGCCCCAGCATTTT. This translates into CASSWRSGQPQHF.